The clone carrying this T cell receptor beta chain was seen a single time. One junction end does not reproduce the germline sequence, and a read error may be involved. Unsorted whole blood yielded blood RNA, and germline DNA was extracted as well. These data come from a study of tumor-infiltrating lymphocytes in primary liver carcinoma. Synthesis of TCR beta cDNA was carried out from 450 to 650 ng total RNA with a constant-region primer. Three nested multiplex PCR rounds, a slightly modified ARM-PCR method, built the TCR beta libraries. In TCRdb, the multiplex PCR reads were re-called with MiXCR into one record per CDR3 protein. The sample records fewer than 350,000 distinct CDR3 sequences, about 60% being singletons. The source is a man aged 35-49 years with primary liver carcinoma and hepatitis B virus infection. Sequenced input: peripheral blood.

The CDR3 sequence is CASIPRRMNTGALF. In nucleotides, the CDR3 is TGTGCCAGCATCCCTAGACGGATGAACACTGGAGCTTTATTT. This chain connects TRBV6-2 or TRBV6-3 to TRBJ1-1; D gene uncertain. This CDR3 comprises 14 residues. The germline CDR1 and CDR2 sequences are MNHEY and SVGEGT.